This TCR beta chain was retrieved from a study of shared clonotypes between healthy human individuals. Concerning this clone: No antigen is known for it.

General study points: In the sorted subsets, rarefaction showed sequencing was incomplete despite large depth. Naive subsets tended to show greater estimated richness than memory subsets. Among donors, clonotype sharing was expected to be affected by sequencing depth.

Only in-frame clones appear in the TCRdb table, and some are missing; sequencing was by immunoSEQ multiplex PCR. The sample has under 2,500,000 clones; under 97% are singletons. Trimming shortened V by 2 bases and J by 2 bases, and 14 bases separated the two germline ends. CDR1 and CDR2 from the germline V gene are SGHRS and YFSETQ. The CDR3 covers 15 residues. This clonotype was obtained from a man in his late teens or twenties in good health. The V gene is TRBV5-1, the J gene TRBJ2-7; TRBD1 might be the D (5 bases). Sequencing input: naive CD4+ T cells sorted from blood. Subset of the sample: CD45RA+ positively selected. The CDR3: CASSFEQGPTYEQYF. CDR3 sequence (DNA): TGCGCCAGCAGCTTCGAGCAGGGTCCTACCTACGAGCAGTACTTC.